This record covers a single T cell receptor beta chain. Its antigen is unknown. The junction and the germline gene differ at one end; a read error may be behind it. Germline V lookup: CDR1 LGHNT, CDR2 FRNRAP. The CDR3 consists of 13 residues. Sequencing was performed with immunoSEQ multiplex PCR; in TCRdb, only in-frame clones are kept and a portion is missing. The profile shows 45,000 to 65,000 clones, 65% to 90% of them singletons. This entry belongs to a study of OX40 agonist ivuxolimab in advanced cancers. Study details: Of the participants, 40% had some prior anti-PD-1, anti-PD-L1 or anti-CTLA-4 therapy, which was allowed. Findings and caveats of the study: The study did not work out the antigen specificity of the expanded peripheral T cells.

This clonotype originated in an adult with an advanced solid tumor such as melanoma, head and neck, liver or kidney cancer. The sequencing used CD4+ or CD8+ T cells sorted from blood, collected in a trial of the OX40 agonist ivuxolimab. The chain combines TRBV12-5 with TRBJ1-2, with D unclear. CDR3 nucleotides: TGTGCTAGTGGTTTGGACGACCTCTATGGCGACACCTTC. Protein sequence: CASGLDDLYGDTF.